This T cell receptor (beta chain) is drawn from a study of cytomegalovirus exposure and HLA in healthy donors. The CDR3 loop spans 11 amino acids. Germline trimming cut 8 bases from V and 5 bases from J; bases unmatched to any gene: 1. In germline, CDR1 is LNHDA, CDR2 SQIVND (reference sequence). The primer mix had 60 Vbeta and 13 Jbeta primers. Measured with immunoSEQ multiplex PCR; TCRdb has only the in-frame clones, and not every one. The sample yields 95,000 or so clones, approximately 80% seen once. The V gene is TRBV19, the J gene TRBJ2-3, with TRBD2 matching 7 bases. Sequenced sample: PBMCs. This TCR was recovered from a woman aged 65 to 85 in good health and CMV-seropositive. As DNA, the CDR3 is TGTGCCAGTGTAGCGGGAGATACGCAGTATTTT. As protein: CASVAGDTQYF.